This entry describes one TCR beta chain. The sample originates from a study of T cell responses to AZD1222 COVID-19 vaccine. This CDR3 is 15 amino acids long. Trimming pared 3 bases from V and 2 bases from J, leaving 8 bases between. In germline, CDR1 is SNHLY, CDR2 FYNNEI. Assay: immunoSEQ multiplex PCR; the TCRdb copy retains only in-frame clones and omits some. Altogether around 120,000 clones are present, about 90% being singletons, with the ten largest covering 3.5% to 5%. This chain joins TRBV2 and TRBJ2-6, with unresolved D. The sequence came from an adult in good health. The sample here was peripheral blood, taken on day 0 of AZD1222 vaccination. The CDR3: CASSEERAGANVLTF. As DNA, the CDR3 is TGTGCCAGCAGTGAGGAAAGAGCTGGGGCCAACGTCCTGACTTTC.